This TCR beta chain appears in the sequencing data of a study of vaccination and CD4 T cells after COVID-19. An Oncomine TCR Beta short-read assay was used to sequence the DNA from cultured CD4+ T cells. TCRdb re-derived calls from the PCR reads in MiXCR, one entry per CDR3 protein. The sample includes some 10,000 distinct CDR3 sequences, 64% of them seen just once. The V gene end was trimmed by 4 bases and the J gene end by 3 bases; junction bases not matched to a gene: 4. This CDR3 is built from 15 residues. The germline V gene has CDR1 KGHDR and CDR2 SFDVKD. Study-level points and caveats: The appearance of a median approximately 90% of reactive clones in convalescent patients occurred only post-vaccination.

With regard to this clonotype: Antigen specificity is unknown.

Treatment in this sample: approximately 9-day PBMC culture with coronavirus spike peptide pools or control peptides (ViraFEST assay). The sample was CD4+ T cells from blood, cultured in vitro. This chain connects TRBV24-1 to TRBJ2-3; 9 bases match TRBD1. The source of this sequence is a human donor who had recovered from COVID-19. The CDR3 DNA reads TGTGCCACCAGTGACTCGGGACAGGGAACAGATACGCAGTATTTT. Amino acid sequence: CATSDSGQGTDTQYF.